The 7 T cell receptor beta chains given below trace back to one sample, sequenced in a study of T-cell memory formation after mild COVID-19. From the 5' RACE reads, TCRdb called clonotypes with MiXCR, one entry per CDR3 protein. The table includes some 310,000 distinct CDR3 sequences, 20% to 25% detected once. The sample consisted of PBMCs or a T cell subset sorted from them (not recorded which). The origin of the receptors is a young man who had mild COVID-19 (a few samples of this study predate the infection). Cell type and time point are not known.

This clonotype was counted between two and nine times. The rearrangement joins TRBV11-2 to TRBJ2-1; TRBD2 agrees at 11 bases. The ends lost 5 bases at V and 2 bases at J; junction bases unmatched: 8. The germline V gene has CDR1 SGHAT and CDR2 FQNNGV. There are 17 residues in the CDR3. In DNA form, the CDR3 reads TGTGCCAGCAGCCCATTTAGCGGGGGGGCAACCTACAATGAGCAGTTCTTC. Translation gives CASSPFSGGATYNEQFF. Using reference TRBV11-2 and TRBJ2-1 for the parts outside the CDR3, the full variable domain is EAGVAQSPRYKIIEKRQSVAFWCNPISGHATLYWYQQILGQGPKLLIQFQNNGVVDDSQLPKDRFSAERLKGVDSTLKIQPAKLEDSAVYLCASSPFSGGATYNEQFFGPGTRLTVL.

This clonotype appeared once. The genes are TRBV7-6 and TRBJ2-5, with 14 bases aligning to TRBD2. The CDR3 length is 19 residues. The germline CDR1 and CDR2 sequences are SGHVS and FNYEAQ. The V segment lost 9 bases and the J segment 2 bases; nucleotides outside the gene matches: 17. As DNA, the CDR3 is TGTGCCAGGAGCGCAGCCGGGACTAGCGGGGGAACCTCACAAGAGACCCAGTACTTC. It specifies CARSAAGTSGGTSQETQYF.

This clonotype was seen a handful of times. The genes are TRBV4-3 and TRBJ2-6; 7 bases fit TRBD2. In germline, CDR1 is LGHNA, CDR2 YSLEER. Trimming took 4 bases from V and 2 from J; bases not matched to a gene: 14. The CDR3 is 19 residues long. CDR3 nucleotides: TGCGCCAGCAGCCGTCTGAAGGACGGCCGGGGGGCTGGGGCCAACGTCCTGACTTTC. Translation: CASSRLKDGRGAGANVLTF.

The rearrangement uses TRBV20-1 and TRBJ1-5, with a tentative D call TRBD1 (6 bases). The V and J ends lost 5 bases and 2 bases respectively, with 13 bases between them. The germline CDR1 and CDR2 sequences are DFQATT and SNEGSKA (reference sequence). The CDR3 has 14 amino acids. CDR3 DNA sequence: TGCAGTGCTCTACAGGGAAATGGCAATCAGCCCCAGCATTTT. Its translation: CSALQGNGNQPQHF.

The V call is TRBV20-1, the J call TRBJ2-3, with TRBD2 matching 11 bases. This CDR3 is built from 18 residues. Germline CDR1 and CDR2: DFQATT and SNEGSKA (reference sequence). J was trimmed by 2 bases and V by 4 bases; bases with no gene match: 14. CDR3 amino acids: CSAKRPHTSGGITDTQYF. The CDR3 DNA is TGCAGTGCTAAGCGACCACATACTAGCGGGGGTATCACAGATACGCAGTATTTT.

The J gene is TRBJ1-1, the V gene TRBV7-2, with D hard to call. The CDR3 covers 11 residues. The germline V and J ends were trimmed by 7 bases and 6 bases, with 9 bases remaining between them. The germline gives CDR1 SGHTA, CDR2 FQGNSA. The DNA of the CDR3 is TGTGCCAGCACTCAGCTCTCTGAAGCTTTCTTT. Translated, it gives CASTQLSEAFF.

This clonotype was counted a few times. The chain recombines TRBV7-2 with TRBJ2-1, with a possible D match to TRBD2 (6 bases). Trimming cost V 3 bases and J 3 bases, with 12 bases left between them. Germline V gene data show CDR1 as SGHTA and CDR2 as FQGNSA. The CDR3 extends over 15 amino acids. CDR3 loop: CASSFIAGGYNEQFF. The CDR3 DNA reads as TGTGCCAGCAGCTTCATCGCCGGGGGCTACAATGAGCAGTTCTTC.